Sequencing of this T cell receptor (beta chain) was carried out in a study of cytomegalovirus exposure and HLA in healthy donors. Comments on this clone: Its antigen is not known.

Overall study findings and caveats: A later look showed TCR association rates differing by HLA locus, highest for DRB1 and lowest for HLA-C.

Each donor's status was that of a healthy bone marrow donor. Germline CDR1 is LNHNV and CDR2 is YYDKDF (reference sequence). The V segment lost 8 bases and the J segment 0 bases; nucleotides outside the gene matches: 4. This CDR3 is built from 15 residues. PCR was performed using 60 Vbeta and 13 Jbeta primers. Measured with immunoSEQ multiplex PCR; TCRdb has only the in-frame clones, and not every one. The data hold some 150,000 clones, with 78% observed a single time. This TCR came from a male donor in good health and CMV-seronegative. The chain joins TRBV15 to TRBJ2-1, with 10 bases fitting TRBD2. The sequencing sample was made of PBMCs. This chain's CDR3 is CATRGLADSYNEQFF. CDR3 sequence (DNA): TGTGCCACCCGAGGACTAGCGGACTCCTACAATGAGCAGTTCTTC.